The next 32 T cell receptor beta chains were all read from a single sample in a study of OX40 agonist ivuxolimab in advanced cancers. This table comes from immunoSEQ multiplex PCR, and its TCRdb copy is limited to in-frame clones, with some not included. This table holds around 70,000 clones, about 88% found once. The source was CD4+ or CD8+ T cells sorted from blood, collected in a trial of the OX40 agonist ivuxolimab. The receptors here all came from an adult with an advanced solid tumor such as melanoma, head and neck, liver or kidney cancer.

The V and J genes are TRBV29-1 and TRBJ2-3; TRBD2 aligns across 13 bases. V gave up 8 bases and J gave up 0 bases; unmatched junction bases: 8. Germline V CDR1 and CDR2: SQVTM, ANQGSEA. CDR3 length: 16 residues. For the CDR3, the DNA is TGCAGCTCCGCGGGACTAGCGGGAATTAGCACAGATACGCAGTATTTT. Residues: CSSAGLAGISTDTQYF.

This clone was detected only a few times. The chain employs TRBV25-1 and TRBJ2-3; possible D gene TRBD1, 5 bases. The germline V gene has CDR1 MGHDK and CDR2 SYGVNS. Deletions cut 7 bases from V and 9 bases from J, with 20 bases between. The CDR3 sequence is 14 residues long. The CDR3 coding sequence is TGTGCCAGCACTCACCGAAAACGCAGGGTGACGCAGTATTTT. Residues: CASTHRKRRVTQYF.

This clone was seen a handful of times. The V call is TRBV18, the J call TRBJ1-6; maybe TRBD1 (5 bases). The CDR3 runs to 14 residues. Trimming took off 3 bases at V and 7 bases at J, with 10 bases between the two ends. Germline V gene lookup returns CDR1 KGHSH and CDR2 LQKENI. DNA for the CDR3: TGTGCCAGCTCACCCTTGACAGCCAATTCACCCCTCCACTTT. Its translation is CASSPLTANSPLHF. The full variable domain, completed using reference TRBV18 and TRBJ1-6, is NAGVMQNPRHLVRRRGQEARLRCSPMKGHSHVYWYRQLPEEGLKFMVYLQKENIIDESGMPKERFSAEFPKEGPSILRIQQVVRGDSAAYFCASSPLTANSPLHFGNGTRLTVT.

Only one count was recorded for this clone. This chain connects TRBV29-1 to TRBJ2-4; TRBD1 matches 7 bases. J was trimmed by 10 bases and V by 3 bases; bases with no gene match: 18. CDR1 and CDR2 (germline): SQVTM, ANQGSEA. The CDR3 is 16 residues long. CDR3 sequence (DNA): TGCAGCGTTGATGGTCAGTTCTGGGGACAGACGGGGATTCAGTACTTC. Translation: CSVDGQFWGQTGIQYF.

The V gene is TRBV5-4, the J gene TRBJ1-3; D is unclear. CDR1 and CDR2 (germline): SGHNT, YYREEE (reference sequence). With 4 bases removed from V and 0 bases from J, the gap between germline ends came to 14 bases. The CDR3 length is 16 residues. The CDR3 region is CASSPPQARSGNTIYF. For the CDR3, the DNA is TGTGCCAGCAGCCCCCCCCAGGCCCGCTCTGGAAACACCATATATTTT.

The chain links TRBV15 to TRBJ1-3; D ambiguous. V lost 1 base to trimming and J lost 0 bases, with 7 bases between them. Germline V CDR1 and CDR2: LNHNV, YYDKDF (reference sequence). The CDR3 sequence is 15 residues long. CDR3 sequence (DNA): TGTGCCACCAGCAGAGGCCGGACCTCTGGAAACACCATATATTTT. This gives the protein CATSRGRTSGNTIYF.

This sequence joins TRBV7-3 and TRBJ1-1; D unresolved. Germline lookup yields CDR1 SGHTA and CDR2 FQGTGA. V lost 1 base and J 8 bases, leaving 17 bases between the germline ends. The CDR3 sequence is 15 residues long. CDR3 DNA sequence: TGTGCCAGCAGCTTAAGTAGTGGGATCGAGGAGGAAGCTTTCTTT. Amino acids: CASSLSSGIEEEAFF.

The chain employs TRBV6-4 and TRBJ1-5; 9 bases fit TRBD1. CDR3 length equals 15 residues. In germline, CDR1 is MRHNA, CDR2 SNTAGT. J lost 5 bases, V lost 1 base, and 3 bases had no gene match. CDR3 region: CASSDLTGGDQPQHF. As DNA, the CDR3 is TGTGCCAGCAGTGACTTGACAGGGGGTGATCAGCCCCAGCATTTT.

CDR3: CSVGPSSSAYEQYF. The CDR3 DNA follows: TGCAGCGTTGGGCCCTCGTCTAGCGCATACGAGCAGTACTTC. The chain is built from TRBV29-1 and TRBJ2-7; D possibly corresponds to TRBD2 (6 bases). CDR1 and CDR2 (germline): SQVTM, ANQGSEA. The ends were cut back, 4 bases at V and 4 bases at J, with 17 bases in the middle. CDR3 length equals 14 residues.

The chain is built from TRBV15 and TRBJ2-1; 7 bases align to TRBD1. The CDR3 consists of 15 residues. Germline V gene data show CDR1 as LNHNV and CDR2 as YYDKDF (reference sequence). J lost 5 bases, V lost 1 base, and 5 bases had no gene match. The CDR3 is CATSRGGTVNNEQFF. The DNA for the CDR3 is TGTGCCACCAGCAGAGGAGGGACAGTTAACAATGAGCAGTTCTTC.

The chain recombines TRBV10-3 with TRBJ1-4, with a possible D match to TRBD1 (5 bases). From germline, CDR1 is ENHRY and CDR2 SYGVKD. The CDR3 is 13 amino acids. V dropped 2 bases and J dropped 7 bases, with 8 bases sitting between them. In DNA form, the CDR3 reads TGTGCCATCAGTGAGGGGGGAGCTGAAAAACTGTTTTTT. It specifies CAISEGGAEKLFF.

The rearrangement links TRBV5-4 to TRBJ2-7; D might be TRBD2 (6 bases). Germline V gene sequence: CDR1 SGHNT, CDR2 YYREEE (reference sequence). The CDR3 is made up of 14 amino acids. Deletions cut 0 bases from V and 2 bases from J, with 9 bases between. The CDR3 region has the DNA TGTGCCAGCAGCTTGGAAGGAGGGGCCTACGAGCAGTACTTC. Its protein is CASSLEGGAYEQYF. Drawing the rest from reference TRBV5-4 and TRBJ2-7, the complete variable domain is ETGVTQSPTHLIKTRGQQVTLRCSSQSGHNTVSWYQQALGQGPQFIFQYYREEENGRGNFPPRFSGLQFPNYSSELNVNALELDDSALYLCASSLEGGAYEQYFGPGTRLTVT.

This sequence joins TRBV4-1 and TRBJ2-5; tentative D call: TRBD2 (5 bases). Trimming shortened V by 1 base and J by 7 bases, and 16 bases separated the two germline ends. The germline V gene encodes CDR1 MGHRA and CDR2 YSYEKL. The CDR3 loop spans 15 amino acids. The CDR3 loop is CASSQVGGSRGTQYF. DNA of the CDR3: TGCGCCAGCAGCCAAGTAGGTGGGAGCCGGGGGACCCAGTACTTC.

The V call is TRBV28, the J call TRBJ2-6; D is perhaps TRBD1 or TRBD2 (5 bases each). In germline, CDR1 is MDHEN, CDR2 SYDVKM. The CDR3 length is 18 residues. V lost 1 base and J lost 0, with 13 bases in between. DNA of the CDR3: TGTGCCAGCAGTTTATTCCCGGGACGGAGCTCTGGGGCCAACGTCCTGACTTTC. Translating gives CASSLFPGRSSGANVLTF.

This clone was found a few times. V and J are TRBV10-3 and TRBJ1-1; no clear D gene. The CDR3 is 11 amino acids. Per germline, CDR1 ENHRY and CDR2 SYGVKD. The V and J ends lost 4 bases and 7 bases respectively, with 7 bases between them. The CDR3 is CAISGGDEAFF. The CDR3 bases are TGTGCCATCAGTGGAGGCGATGAAGCTTTCTTT.

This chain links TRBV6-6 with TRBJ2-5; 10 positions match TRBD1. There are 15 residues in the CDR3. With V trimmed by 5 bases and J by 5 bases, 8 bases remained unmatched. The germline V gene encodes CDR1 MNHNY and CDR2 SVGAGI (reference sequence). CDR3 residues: CASSNPTGGVETQYF. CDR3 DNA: TGTGCCAGCAGTAACCCGACAGGGGGCGTTGAGACCCAGTACTTC.

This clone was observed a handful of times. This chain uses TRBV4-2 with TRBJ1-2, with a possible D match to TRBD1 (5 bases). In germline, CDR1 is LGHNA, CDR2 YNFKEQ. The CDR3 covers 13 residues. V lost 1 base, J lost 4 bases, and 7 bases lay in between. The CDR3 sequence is CASSQAGGYGYTF. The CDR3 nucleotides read TGTGCCAGCAGCCAAGCGGGGGGCTATGGCTACACCTTC.

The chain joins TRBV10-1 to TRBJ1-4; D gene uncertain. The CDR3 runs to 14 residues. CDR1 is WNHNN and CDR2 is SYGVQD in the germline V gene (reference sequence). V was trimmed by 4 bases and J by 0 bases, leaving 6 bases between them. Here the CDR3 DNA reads TGCGCCAGCAGTGTCACTTCAACTAATGAAAAACTGTTTTTT. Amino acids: CASSVTSTNEKLFF.

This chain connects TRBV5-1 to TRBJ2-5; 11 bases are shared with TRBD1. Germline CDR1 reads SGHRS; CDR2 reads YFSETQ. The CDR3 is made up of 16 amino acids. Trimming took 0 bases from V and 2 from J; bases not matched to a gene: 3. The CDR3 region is CASSLVGTGGQETQYF. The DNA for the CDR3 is TGCGCCAGCAGCTTGGTAGGGACAGGGGGTCAAGAGACCCAGTACTTC.

The CDR3 bases are TGTGCCAGCAGCCGTGACAGGGGTAGGGGCAATCAGCCCCAGCATTTT. It translates to CASSRDRGRGNQPQHF. The rearrangement joins TRBV7-8 to TRBJ1-5, with 8 bases fitting TRBD1. Germline loops: CDR1 SGHVS, CDR2 FQNEAQ. CDR3 length: 16 residues. V was clipped by 5 bases and J by 2 bases; unmatched bases: 8. The whole variable domain, filled in from reference TRBV7-8 and TRBJ1-5, reads GAGVSQSPRYKVAKRGQDVALRCDPISGHVSLFWYQQALGQGPEFLTYFQNEAQLDKSGLPSDRFFAERPEGSVSTLKIQRTQQEDSAVYLCASSRDRGRGNQPQHFGDGTRLSIL.

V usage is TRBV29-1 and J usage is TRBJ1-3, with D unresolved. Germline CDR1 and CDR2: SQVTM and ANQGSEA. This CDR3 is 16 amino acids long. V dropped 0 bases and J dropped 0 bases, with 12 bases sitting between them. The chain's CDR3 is CSVEDRVTVSGNTIYF. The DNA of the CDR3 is TGCAGCGTTGAAGACAGAGTTACCGTCTCTGGAAACACCATATATTTT.

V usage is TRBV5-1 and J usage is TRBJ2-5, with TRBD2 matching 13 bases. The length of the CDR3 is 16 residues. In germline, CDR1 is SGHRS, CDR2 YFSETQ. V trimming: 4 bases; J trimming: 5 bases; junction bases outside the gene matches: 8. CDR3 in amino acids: CASSTGLAGVSETQYF. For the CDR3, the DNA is TGCGCCAGCAGCACTGGACTAGCGGGAGTAAGCGAGACCCAGTACTTC.

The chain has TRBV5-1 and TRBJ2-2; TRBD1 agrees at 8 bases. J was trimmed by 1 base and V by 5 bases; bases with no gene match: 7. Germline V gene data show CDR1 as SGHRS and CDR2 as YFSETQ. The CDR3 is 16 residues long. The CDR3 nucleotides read TGCGCCAGCAGGACGACCGGGACAGGGAACACCGGGGAGCTGTTTTTT. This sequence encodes CASRTTGTGNTGELFF.

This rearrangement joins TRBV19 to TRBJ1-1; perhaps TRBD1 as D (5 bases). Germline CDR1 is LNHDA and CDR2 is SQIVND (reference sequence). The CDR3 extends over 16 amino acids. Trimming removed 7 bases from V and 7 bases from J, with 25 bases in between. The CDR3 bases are TGTGCCAGTATAAGGAACCTCGGGGGGAGGGTTAATGAAGCTTTCTTT. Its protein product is CASIRNLGGRVNEAFF.

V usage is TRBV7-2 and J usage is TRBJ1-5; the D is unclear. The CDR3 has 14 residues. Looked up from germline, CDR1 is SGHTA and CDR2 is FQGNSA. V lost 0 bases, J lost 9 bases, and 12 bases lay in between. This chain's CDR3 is CASSLAQATGPQHF. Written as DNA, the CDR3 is TGTGCCAGCAGCTTAGCGCAGGCCACGGGGCCCCAGCATTTT.

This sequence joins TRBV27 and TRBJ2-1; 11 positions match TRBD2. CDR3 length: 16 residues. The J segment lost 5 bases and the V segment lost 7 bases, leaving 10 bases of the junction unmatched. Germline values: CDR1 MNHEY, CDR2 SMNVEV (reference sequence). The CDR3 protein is CASTPIAGGPHNEQFF. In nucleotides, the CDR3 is TGTGCCAGCACCCCGATAGCGGGGGGGCCCCACAATGAGCAGTTCTTC.

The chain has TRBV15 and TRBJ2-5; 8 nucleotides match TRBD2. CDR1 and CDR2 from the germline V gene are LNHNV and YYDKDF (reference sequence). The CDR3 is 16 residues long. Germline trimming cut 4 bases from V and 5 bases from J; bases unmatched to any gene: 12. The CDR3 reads CATSIDSGTRAETQYF. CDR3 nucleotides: TGTGCCACCAGCATTGACTCCGGGACTAGGGCGGAGACCCAGTACTTC.

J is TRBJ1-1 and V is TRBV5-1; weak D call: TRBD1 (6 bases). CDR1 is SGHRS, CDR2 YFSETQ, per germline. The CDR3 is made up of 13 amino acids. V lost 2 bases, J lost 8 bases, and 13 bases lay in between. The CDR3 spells CASSLQGSDEAFF. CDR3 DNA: TGCGCCAGCAGCTTACAGGGTTCGGACGAAGCTTTCTTT.

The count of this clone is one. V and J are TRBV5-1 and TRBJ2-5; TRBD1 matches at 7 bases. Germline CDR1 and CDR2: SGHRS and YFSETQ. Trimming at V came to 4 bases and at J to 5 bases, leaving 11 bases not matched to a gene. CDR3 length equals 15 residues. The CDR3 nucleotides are TGCGCCAGCAGCCCCCAACAGGGGTCTGGCGAGACCCAGTACTTC. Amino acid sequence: CASSPQQGSGETQYF.

The CDR3 region is CASSQVSAGAFSNEQFF. The DNA for the CDR3 is TGTGCCAGCAGCCAAGTTTCTGCGGGAGCATTTAGTAATGAGCAGTTCTTC. The V call is TRBV4-2, the J call TRBJ2-1; 7 positions match TRBD2. Per germline, CDR1 LGHNA and CDR2 YNFKEQ. J gave up 7 bases and V 1 base, and 13 bases lay outside the gene matches. CDR3 length: 17 residues.

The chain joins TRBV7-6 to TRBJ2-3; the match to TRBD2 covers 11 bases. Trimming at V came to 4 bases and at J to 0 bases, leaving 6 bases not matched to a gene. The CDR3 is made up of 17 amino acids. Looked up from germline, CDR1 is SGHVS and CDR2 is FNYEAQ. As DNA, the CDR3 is TGTGCCAGCAGCTCCTCAACTAGCGGGGGTAGCACAGATACGCAGTATTTT. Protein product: CASSSSTSGGSTDTQYF. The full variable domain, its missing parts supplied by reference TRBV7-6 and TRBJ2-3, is GAGVSQSPRYKVTKRGQDVALRCDPISGHVSLYWYRQALGQGPEFLTYFNYEAQQDKSGLPNDRFSAERPEGSISTLTIQRTEQRDSAMYRCASSSSTSGGSTDTQYFGPGTRLTVL.

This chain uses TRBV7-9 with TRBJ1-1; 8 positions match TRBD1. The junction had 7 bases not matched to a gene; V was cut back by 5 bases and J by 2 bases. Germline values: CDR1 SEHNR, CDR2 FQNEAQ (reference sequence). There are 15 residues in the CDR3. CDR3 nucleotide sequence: TGTGCCAGCAGCGTACTACAGGGGGGAAACACTGAAGCTTTCTTT. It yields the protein CASSVLQGGNTEAFF.